This passage covers 17 T cell receptor beta chains from one sample sequenced in a study of glioma-infiltrating T cells. TCR alpha and beta CDR3 regions were amplified from RNA using iRepertoire nested multiplex PCR. TCRdb called the multiplex PCR reads again in MiXCR, with one record for every CDR3 protein. Altogether about 110,000 distinct CDR3 sequences are present, about 25% being singletons, with the ten largest covering under 45%. What was sequenced was glioma tissue, nonneoplastic brain tissue, or PBMCs (not recorded which). All receptors come from a human donor with low-grade glioma or glioblastoma, undergoing nonglioma brain surgery, or in good health (not recorded which).

To note about this clonotype: One junction end disagrees with the germline gene, perhaps due to a read error. V is TRBV9 and J is TRBJ2-1, with TRBD2 identical over 9 bases. This CDR3 spans 15 amino acids. Germline CDR1 and CDR2: SGDLS and YYNGEE. CDR3 bases: TGTACCAGCAGCGGGGGGCTAGCGGGTTACAATGAGCAGTTCTTC. This gives the protein CTSSGGLAGYNEQFF.

This clonotype was counted many times. The chain uses TRBV20-1 and TRBJ1-2; D not certain. V gave up 0 bases and J gave up 4 bases, with 9 bases separating them. The CDR3 has 13 residues. Germline-derived CDR1 and CDR2 are DFQATT and SNEGSKA (reference sequence). For the CDR3, the DNA is TGCAGTGCTAGAGACACACAATCCTATGGCTACACCTTC. Translated: CSARDTQSYGYTF.

This clonotype was seen repeatedly, ten times or more. The rearrangement joins TRBV19 to TRBJ2-5; unclear D gene. The germline V gene encodes CDR1 LNHDA and CDR2 SQIVND (reference sequence). This CDR3 is 13 amino acids long. Deletions cut 8 bases from V and 2 bases from J, with 12 bases between. CDR3 DNA sequence: TGTGCCAGTGGTAGGGCTCCACAAGAGACCCAGTACTTC. As protein: CASGRAPQETQYF.

Many counts were recorded for this clonotype. The rearrangement joins TRBV7-9 to TRBJ2-7; D gene uncertain. The CDR3 has 11 amino acids. Germline CDR1 SEHNR, CDR2 FQNEAQ (reference sequence). V gave up 8 bases and J gave up 5 bases, with 10 bases separating them. The CDR3 coding sequence is TGTGCCAGCGCCGGAATTGACGAGCAGTACTTC. Its translation: CASAGIDEQYF.

This clonotype occurred many times. The genes are TRBV6-6 and TRBJ2-3; a possible D gene is TRBD2 (6 bases). Trimming removed 2 bases at V and 3 bases at J, with 15 bases between. This CDR3 comprises 16 residues. Germline V lookup: CDR1 MNHNY, CDR2 SVGAGI (reference sequence). The chain's CDR3 is CASSYIAGRTTDTQYF. DNA for the CDR3: TGTGCCAGCAGTTACATCGCGGGGCGGACTACAGATACGCAGTATTTT.

This clonotype was picked up many times. The chain's CDR3 is CASSLGVQGAQETQYF. The CDR3 coding sequence is TGCGCCAGCAGCTTGGGGGTCCAGGGAGCCCAAGAGACCCAGTACTTC. This rearrangement joins TRBV5-1 to TRBJ2-5; D may be TRBD1 or TRBD2 (5 bases each). Deletions cut 0 bases from V and 1 base from J, with 13 bases between. Per germline, CDR1 SGHRS and CDR2 YFSETQ. The CDR3 has 16 residues.

In this sample, this clonotype turned up many times. The rearrangement links TRBV4-1 to TRBJ2-3; 7 nucleotides agree with TRBD2. CDR3 size: 18 residues. Germline CDR1 and CDR2: MGHRA and YSYEKL. V lost 0 bases and J lost 0; bases outside the gene matches: 9. The CDR3 reads CASSQDNAGRGSTDTQYF. The CDR3, as DNA: TGCGCCAGCAGCCAAGACAACGCGGGGCGGGGGAGCACAGATACGCAGTATTTT.

This clonotype was seen a handful of times. The chain joins TRBV19 to TRBJ2-7; perhaps TRBD2 as D (6 bases). The V gene's germline CDR1 is LNHDA and CDR2 SQIVND (reference sequence). Trimming shortened V by 5 bases and J by 3 bases, and 14 bases separated the two germline ends. The CDR3 covers 14 residues. The CDR3 DNA reads as TGTGCCAGTAGTCCAGGCGGAGGGGACTACGAGCAGTACTTC. Its protein is CASSPGGGDYEQYF.

A note on this clonotype: A read error may account for a junction end that differs from germline. The gene calls are TRBV19 and TRBJ2-7, with 7 bases that match TRBD2. Germline CDR1 is LNHDA and CDR2 is SQIVND (reference sequence). The CDR3 sequence is 15 residues long. CDR3 in DNA: TGTGACAGTAGTATCATAGCGGGCCTCTCCTACGAGCAGTACTTC. Translating gives CDSSIIAGLSYEQYF. The full variable domain, its missing parts supplied by reference TRBV19 and TRBJ2-7, is DGGITQSPKYLFRKEGQNVTLSCEQNLNHDAMYWYRQDPGQGLRLIYYSQIVNDFQKGDIAEGYSVSREKKESFPLTVTSAQKNPTAFYLCDSSIIAGLSYEQYFGPGTRLTVT.

V usage is TRBV6-5 and J usage is TRBJ2-6; D ambiguous. The CDR3 has 19 amino acids. Between the trimmed V and J ends, which lost 7 bases and 0 bases, there was a span of 22 bases. Germline-derived CDR1 and CDR2 are MNHEY and SVGAGI. The CDR3 DNA sequence: TGTGCCAGCAATTCCCTAAGGACGACAACACACTCTGGGGCCAACGTCCTGACTTTC. It encodes CASNSLRTTTHSGANVLTF.

Turning to this clonotype: This could be a read error, since a much larger clone is one nucleotide away. The chain joins TRBV9 to TRBJ1-5; D unclear. The CDR3 runs to 15 residues. V was clipped by 4 bases and J by 8 bases, with 19 bases between them. Germline CDR1 SGDLS, CDR2 YYNGEE. CDR3 in amino acids: CASSRAGREEEPQHF. CDR3 in DNA: TGTGCCAGCAGCAGAGCGGGGAGGGAAGAAGAGCCCCAGCATTTT.

With regard to this clonotype: This may come from a read error, since a much larger clone is one base off. The chain carries TRBV11-2 and TRBJ2-1, with 8 bases lining up with TRBD1. Per germline, CDR1 SGHAT and CDR2 FQNNGV. The CDR3 is 15 amino acids. Unmatched junction bases numbered 6, after V lost 4 bases and J lost 4 bases. The CDR3 loop is CASSSRTGLYNEQFF. The CDR3 DNA sequence: TGTGCCAGCAGCTCCAGGACAGGGTTATACAATGAGCAGTTCTTC.

This clonotype was observed many times. The chain couples TRBV27 to TRBJ2-7; D is ambiguous. This CDR3 comprises 14 residues. The germline V and J ends were trimmed by 5 bases and 1 base, with 12 bases remaining between them. Germline CDR1 is MNHEY and CDR2 is SMNVEV (reference sequence). CDR3 residues: CASSHYPASYEQYF. CDR3 sequence (DNA): TGTGCCAGCAGTCACTATCCGGCTTCCTACGAGCAGTACTTC.

Regarding this clonotype: A much bigger clone sits one base away, suggesting this may be a read error. CDR3 region: CASSSSGRGIAGELFF. The CDR3 nucleotides are TGTGCCAGCAGTTCCAGTGGCAGGGGAATTGCCGGGGAGCTGTTTTTT. This sequence joins TRBV12-3 or TRBV12-4 and TRBJ2-2; D may be TRBD1 (6 bases). The CDR3 contains 16 residues. The ends were cut back, 4 bases at V and 6 bases at J, with 18 bases in the middle.

In regard to this clonotype: The junction shows a germline mismatch at one end, possibly a read error. The chain recombines TRBV6-2 or TRBV6-3 with TRBJ2-5; no clear D gene. The CDR3 loop spans 14 amino acids. Germline CDR1 and CDR2: MNHEY and SVGEGT. CDR3 nucleotide sequence: TGTGCCGGTTCTCGGAAAGCGTCGCAAGAGACCCAGTACTTT. This encodes CAGSRKASQETQYF.

This clonotype was counted at least ten times. This chain uses TRBV2 with TRBJ2-5; D might be TRBD1 (5 bases). This CDR3 spans 15 amino acids. The germline CDR1 and CDR2 sequences are SNHLY and FYNNEI. V lost 6 bases and J lost 3, with 17 bases in between. CDR3 in amino acids: CASRETELGKETQYF. CDR3 nucleotide sequence: TGTGCCAGCAGGGAGACAGAGTTAGGCAAAGAGACCCAGTACTTC.

This clonotype has at least ten counts. The chain couples TRBV2 to TRBJ2-7; the D call may be TRBD1 or TRBD2 (7 bases each). The CDR3 extends over 12 amino acids. Germline CDR1 and CDR2: SNHLY and FYNNEI. Between the trimmed V and J ends, which lost 10 bases and 9 bases, there was a span of 19 bases. This chain's CDR3 is CANSRGGEGQYF. The DNA of the CDR3 is TGTGCCAACTCCAGGGGGGGTGAAGGGCAGTACTTC.